This is a list of T cell receptor beta chains from one sample in a study of control samples from healthy donors and cancer patients. Sequencing was performed with immunoSEQ multiplex PCR; in TCRdb, only in-frame clones are kept and a portion is missing. The top ten clones hold 7.8% of a sample with about 120,000 clones, approximately 89% of them seen once. Sequenced: blood. These receptors all come from a woman aged 18 to 35 in good health. CDR3s leave out the opening cysteine and the closing phenylalanine or tryptophan. The D gene is left open where the match is weak.

ASSFKDTQY	TRBV5-1	NA	TRBJ2-3
ATRGAVDTQY	TRBV24-1	NA	TRBJ2-3
ASSAEEGVYSPLH	TRBV7-9	NA	TRBJ1-6
ASSSSSPGQSEKLF	TRBV6-2/TRBV6-3	TRBD1	TRBJ1-4
ASSLLAGSYNEQF	TRBV7-3	TRBD2	TRBJ2-1
ASSLAPTSGRGPVSYNEQF	TRBV4-1	TRBD2	TRBJ2-1
ASSIWAGGDTQY	TRBV19	TRBD1	TRBJ2-3
ATSRKGRGSYNEQF	TRBV15	NA	TRBJ2-1
ASSYKTVDSNQPQH	TRBV6-5	NA	TRBJ1-5
SVGQGASYEQY	TRBV29-1	TRBD1	TRBJ2-7
ASSLKGGGSNQPQH	TRBV7-2	NA	TRBJ1-5
ASSKGTGTGDEQF	TRBV6-2/TRBV6-3	TRBD1	TRBJ2-1
ASIRQNTGELF	TRBV10-2	NA	TRBJ2-2
AWRLINTPGPLMIAF	TRBV30	NA	TRBJ1-1
ASSESEEGTEAF	TRBV25-1	NA	TRBJ1-1
ASSYVPGSVRSTDTQY	TRBV6-2/TRBV6-3	NA	TRBJ2-3
ASSDDRGPNIQY	TRBV2	TRBD1	TRBJ2-4
ASRAGKITGELF	TRBV6-4	TRBD2	TRBJ2-2
ASSSDSLQEAF	TRBV11-2	NA	TRBJ1-1